This T cell receptor beta chain was sequenced in a study of cytomegalovirus exposure and HLA in healthy donors. General study results and limits: Cytomegalovirus-associated TCR beta chains were listed, numbering 164. Most TCR sequences were rare, but some public TCRs occurred in many donors. In vitro experiments confirmed that a few CMV-associated chains were specific for CMV antigens.

Germline lookup yields CDR1 SQVTM and CDR2 ANQGSEA. The germline V and J ends were trimmed by 4 bases and 3 bases, with 9 bases remaining between them. The CDR3 has 12 residues. This table comes from immunoSEQ multiplex PCR, and its TCRdb copy is limited to in-frame clones, with some not included. This table holds approximately 210,000 clones, 86% found once. On this clone itself: The antigen is unknown.

Input material: PBMCs. V usage is TRBV29-1 and J usage is TRBJ2-5; D perhaps matches TRBD1 (5 bases). The source is a young woman in good health and CMV-seronegative. The CDR3 sequence: CSVGDSKETQYF. CDR3 in DNA: TGCAGCGTTGGTGACAGCAAAGAGACCCAGTACTTC.